One and the same sample provided the 22 T cell receptor beta chains below, sequenced in a study of blood T cell repertoires in COVID-19. Data came from immunoSEQ multiplex PCR; TCRdb stores just in-frame clones and leaves some out. The table records 100,000 to 150,000 clones, less than 90% of them present only once. The sample was peripheral blood. Receptors were obtained from a woman older than 75 with acute or convalescent COVID-19.

This chain uses TRBV7-2 with TRBJ2-6; perhaps TRBD2 as D (5 bases). V lost 4 bases to trimming and J lost 0 bases, with 13 bases between them. This CDR3 spans 17 amino acids. CDR1 is SGHTA, CDR2 FQGNSA, per germline. Here the CDR3 DNA reads TGTGCCAGCAGCTCTAGAGGGCGGACCTCTGGGGCCAACGTCCTGACTTTC. It encodes CASSSRGRTSGANVLTF.

The rearrangement uses TRBV5-1 and TRBJ1-1; 7 nucleotides match TRBD1. V gave up 4 bases and J gave up 5 bases; unmatched junction bases: 8. The CDR3 length is 14 residues. Germline V gives CDR1 SGHRS, CDR2 YFSETQ. Here the CDR3 reads CASSTQGLGTEAFF. The CDR3 coding sequence is TGCGCCAGCAGCACACAGGGGCTGGGGACTGAAGCTTTCTTT.

About this clone: The sample has other DNA sequences that encode this CDR3 too. The chain combines TRBV18 with TRBJ2-5, with 7 bases lining up with TRBD1. CDR3 length: 14 residues. After removal of 3 bases from V and 1 base from J, the junction contained 2 bases not matched to a gene. Looked up from germline, CDR1 is KGHSH and CDR2 is LQKENI. CDR3 residues: CASSPTGLQETQYF. The DNA of the CDR3 is TGTGCCAGCTCACCGACAGGGCTCCAAGAGACCCAGTACTTC.

The V gene is TRBV19, the J gene TRBJ2-1, with D perhaps matching TRBD2 (7 bases). Trimming left V 0 bases short and J 5 bases short, with 14 bases between. CDR3 size: 16 residues. Germline CDR1 is LNHDA and CDR2 is SQIVND (reference sequence). CDR3 protein: CASSIEGRGSDNEQFF. CDR3 nucleotides: TGTGCCAGTAGTATAGAAGGGAGGGGGTCGGACAATGAGCAGTTCTTC.

The chain recombines TRBV7-2 with TRBJ1-6; no clear D. The V end lost 1 base, the J end lost 7 bases, and 14 bases lay between the germline ends. CDR3 length equals 16 residues. Germline lookup yields CDR1 SGHTA and CDR2 FQGNSA. CDR3 DNA sequence: TGTGCCAGCAGCTTAGTAGGGAGCCCTGGAAATTCACCCCTCCACTTT. It is translated as CASSLVGSPGNSPLHF.

This rearrangement joins TRBV2 to TRBJ2-7, with 12 bases identical to TRBD2. Trimming at V came to 3 bases and at J to 7 bases, leaving 10 bases not matched to a gene. The CDR3 has 16 residues. Germline V gives CDR1 SNHLY, CDR2 FYNNEI. Written as DNA, the CDR3 is TGTGCCAGCAGTGATCTTGGACTAGCGGGGCACGGGGAGCAGTACTTC. This gives the protein CASSDLGLAGHGEQYF.

This clone was detected only a few times. The V call is TRBV9, the J call TRBJ1-1; possibly TRBD1 for D (5 bases). The CDR3 is made up of 14 amino acids. Germline CDR1 is SGDLS and CDR2 is YYNGEE. V was shortened by 4 bases and J by 2 bases, with 12 bases between the two germline ends. DNA of the CDR3: TGTGCCAGCAGCCCCACGGGGGGAAACACTGAAGCTTTCTTT. Its translation is CASSPTGGNTEAFF.

The chain employs TRBV4-1 and TRBJ1-4, with a possible D match to TRBD1 (6 bases). The V end was cut by 4 bases, the J end by 7 bases, with 10 bases between. The CDR3 extends over 13 amino acids. Germline-derived CDR1 and CDR2 are MGHRA and YSYEKL. CDR3 loop: CASSPDRREKLFF. Here the CDR3 DNA reads TGCGCCAGCAGCCCGGACAGACGTGAAAAACTGTTTTTT.

This clone appeared a few times. The chain links TRBV6-5 to TRBJ1-1; TRBD1 aligns across 9 bases. CDR3 length: 15 residues. CDR1 MNHEY and CDR2 SVGAGI come from the germline V gene. The J segment lost 10 bases and the V segment lost 7 bases, leaving 16 bases of the junction unmatched. CDR3 DNA: TGTGCCAGCAAGGACAGGGGACTTTCCTACCCTGGAGCTTTCTTT. It is translated as CASKDRGLSYPGAFF.

Only one count was recorded for this clone. This chain connects TRBV19 to TRBJ1-2, with D hard to call. The germline V gene has CDR1 LNHDA and CDR2 SQIVND (reference sequence). This CDR3 has 17 amino acids. V was shortened by 0 bases and J by 0 bases, with 14 bases between the two germline ends. The CDR3 is CASSIDLWRGANYGYTF. The CDR3 nucleotides are TGTGCCAGTAGTATAGATCTATGGCGGGGAGCTAACTATGGCTACACCTTC.

The chain carries TRBV7-9 and TRBJ2-2, with a possible D match to TRBD1 (6 bases). Germline-derived CDR1 and CDR2 are SEHNR and FQNEAQ (reference sequence). The length of the CDR3 is 17 residues. The V end was cut by 0 bases, the J end by 0 bases, with 11 bases between. The chain's CDR3 is CASSLARGTTNTGELFF. The CDR3 coding sequence is TGTGCCAGCAGCTTAGCCAGGGGCACAACGAACACCGGGGAGCTGTTTTTT.

This clone has a single count. The chain combines TRBV5-1 with TRBJ1-2; tentatively, D is TRBD1 (6 bases). Trimming took 0 bases from V and 5 from J, leaving 8 bases between them. Looked up from germline, CDR1 is SGHRS and CDR2 is YFSETQ. This CDR3 spans 13 amino acids. The DNA for the CDR3 is TGCGCCAGCAGCTTGGACAGGGATTATGGCTACACCTTC. Amino acid sequence: CASSLDRDYGYTF.

The V call is TRBV6-6, the J call TRBJ1-1; 9 positions match TRBD1. V dropped 6 bases and J dropped 1; count of bases not matched to a gene: 3. CDR3 length equals 14 residues. The germline gives CDR1 MNHNY, CDR2 SVGAGI (reference sequence). In DNA form, the CDR3 reads TGTGCCAGCAGCCAGGGACAGGGGAACACTGAAGCTTTCTTT. Translating it yields CASSQGQGNTEAFF.

This clone was recorded a few times. The rearrangement uses TRBV28 and TRBJ1-2; 10 nucleotides match TRBD1. V was clipped by 5 bases and J by 4 bases; unmatched bases: 4. CDR1 is MDHEN, CDR2 SYDVKM, per germline. The CDR3 covers 14 residues. CDR3 residues: CASSAGTGAYGYTF. The DNA of the CDR3 is TGTGCCAGCAGTGCCGGGACAGGGGCCTATGGCTACACCTTC.

The chain employs TRBV5-1 and TRBJ2-1, with TRBD1 as a possible D gene (5 bases). The CDR3 is 17 residues long. CDR1 is SGHRS and CDR2 is YFSETQ in the germline V gene. V lost 3 bases to trimming and J lost 3 bases, with 19 bases between them. The chain's CDR3 is CASSSESQVANYNEQFF. The CDR3 DNA sequence: TGCGCCAGCAGCTCCGAATCACAGGTGGCGAACTACAATGAGCAGTTCTTC.

The chain is built from TRBV7-2 and TRBJ1-2; tentative D call: TRBD1 (5 bases). This CDR3 has 15 amino acids. Trimming removed 5 bases from V and 5 bases from J, with 18 bases in between. Germline CDR1 SGHTA, CDR2 FQGNSA. CDR3 sequence: CASSTQAPPGYGYTF. In nucleotides, the CDR3 is TGTGCCAGCAGCACACAGGCCCCTCCCGGGTATGGCTACACCTTC. The entire variable domain, with the rest obtained from reference TRBV7-2 and TRBJ1-2, is as follows: GAGVSQSPSNKVTEKGKDVELRCDPISGHTALYWYRQSLGQGLEFLIYFQGNSAPDKSGLPSDRFSAERTGGSVSTLTIQRTQQEDSAVYLCASSTQAPPGYGYTFGSGTRLTVV.

The CDR3 nucleotides read TGTGCCAGCTCACCACCCGGGACTAGCTCCTACAATGAGCAGTTCTTC. Protein: CASSPPGTSSYNEQFF. V is TRBV18 and J is TRBJ2-1; 8 positions match TRBD2. With 0 bases clipped from V and 0 bases from J, the junction kept 1 base outside the gene matches. Germline V gene sequence: CDR1 KGHSH, CDR2 LQKENI. This CDR3 spans 16 amino acids.

In this sample, this clone turned up once. J is TRBJ2-7 and V is TRBV10-3; tentatively, D is TRBD2 (5 bases). Germline V gives CDR1 ENHRY, CDR2 SYGVKD. V lost 4 bases and J lost 6, with 10 bases in between. There are 12 residues in the CDR3. The CDR3 nucleotides read TGTGCCATCAGTGCGGCCCGGGGCGAGCAGTACTTC. Its translation is CAISAARGEQYF.

This sequence joins TRBV6-6 and TRBJ1-5; a weak D match, TRBD1 (5 bases). The V end was cut by 2 bases, the J end by 3 bases, with 8 bases between. Looked up from germline, CDR1 is MNHNY and CDR2 is SVGAGI (reference sequence). The CDR3 consists of 14 residues. The CDR3 protein is CASSYPTDNQPQHF. CDR3 bases: TGTGCCAGCAGTTACCCGACAGACAATCAGCCCCAGCATTTT.

V gene TRBV19 combines with J gene TRBJ1-4, with D uncertain. The CDR3 spans 11 residues. The germline V and J ends were trimmed by 9 bases and 5 bases, with 7 bases remaining between them. CDR1 and CDR2 (germline): LNHDA, SQIVND (reference sequence). CDR3 region: CASRGNEKLFF. The CDR3 DNA is TGTGCCAGCCGCGGAAATGAAAAACTGTTTTTT.

This clone occurred once. The V and J genes are TRBV18 and TRBJ1-4, with 9 bases that match TRBD1. Germline V lookup: CDR1 KGHSH, CDR2 LQKENI. The CDR3 has 18 amino acids. V was pared by 6 bases and J by 0 bases, with 11 bases of the junction left unmatched. This CDR3 reads CASSWTGAGVATNEKLFF. CDR3 nucleotides: TGTGCCAGCTCCTGGACAGGGGCCGGAGTTGCAACTAATGAAAAACTGTTTTTT.

This chain joins TRBV2 and TRBJ1-3; no clear D gene. There are 13 residues in the CDR3. V was cut by 10 bases and J by 1 base, with 11 bases left in between. The germline V gene encodes CDR1 SNHLY and CDR2 FYNNEI. CDR3 residues: CANHQVSGNTIYF. As DNA, the CDR3 is TGTGCCAACCACCAGGTTTCTGGAAACACCATATATTTT.